Below, one T cell receptor (beta chain) is given with its context. Its target is not known. The data were taken from a study of T cell responses to AZD1222 COVID-19 vaccine. This CDR3 is built from 13 residues. The trim removed 3 bases at V and 4 bases at J, leaving 2 bases unmatched. The germline gives CDR1 MDHEN, CDR2 SYDVKM. Study-wide points: Dominant at 160-218 and 743-854, vaccine-associated CD4 TCRs also spanned spike. Just 5 or 6 AZD1222 recipients tested seropositive at baseline. With two AZD1222 doses given, Spike-specific TCR breadth and depth both rose. As reported, nearly half of all spike-specific TCRs target variant regions that are unmutated.

Clones were sequenced by immunoSEQ multiplex PCR, and TCRdb holds only the in-frame ones, with some missing. The sample lists approximately 210,000 clones; roughly 94% were seen once. Sequences were derived from peripheral blood, sampled 28 days after the second dose of the MenACWY control vaccine. The genes are TRBV28 and TRBJ1-1, with 7 bases lining up with TRBD1. The clonotype comes from an adult who received the MenACWY meningococcal vaccine as a control. DNA for the CDR3: TGTGCCAGCAGTTTGTACAGGGGCACTGAAGCTTTCTTT. This codes for CASSLYRGTEAFF.